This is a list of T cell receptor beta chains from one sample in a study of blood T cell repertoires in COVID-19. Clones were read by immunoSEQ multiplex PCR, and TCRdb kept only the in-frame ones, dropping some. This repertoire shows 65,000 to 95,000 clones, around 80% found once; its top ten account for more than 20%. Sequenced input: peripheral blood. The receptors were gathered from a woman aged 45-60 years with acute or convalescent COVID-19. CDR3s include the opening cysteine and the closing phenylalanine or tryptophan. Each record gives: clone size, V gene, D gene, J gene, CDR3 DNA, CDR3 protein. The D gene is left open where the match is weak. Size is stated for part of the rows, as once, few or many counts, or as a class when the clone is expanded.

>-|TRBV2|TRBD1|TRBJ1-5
TGTGCCAGCAGTCCGACAGGGGGCCCCAATTGGGGCAATCAGCCCCAGCATTTT
CASSPTGGPNWGNQPQHF
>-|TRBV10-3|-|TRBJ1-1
TGTGCCATCACCCCGGGAGGGGCTGAAGCTTTCTTT
CAITPGGAEAFF
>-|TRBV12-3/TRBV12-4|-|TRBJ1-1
TGTGCCAGCAGTTTAAAGACAGAAGCTTTCTTT
CASSLKTEAFF
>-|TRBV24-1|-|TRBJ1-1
TGTGCCACCAGTGATTTTGTCGGAGGTCGGGCTGAAGCTTTCTTT
CATSDFVGGRAEAFF
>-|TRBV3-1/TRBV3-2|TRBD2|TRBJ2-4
TGTGCCAGCAGCCAAGTCGGGGGGGCCTTGAAAAACATTCAGTACTTC
CASSQVGGALKNIQYF
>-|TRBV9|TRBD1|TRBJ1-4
TGTGCCAGCAGCGTAGAGGGACAGCCATATGAAAAACTGTTTTTT
CASSVEGQPYEKLFF
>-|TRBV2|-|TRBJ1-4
TGTGCCAGCAGTGGGACAAGTAGTTCAAGAAAACTGTTTTTT
CASSGTSSSRKLFF
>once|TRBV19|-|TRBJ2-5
TGTGCCAGTAGTATTTTGGGACTGGAAGAGACCCAGTACTTC
CASSILGLEETQYF
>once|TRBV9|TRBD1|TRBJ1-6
TGTGCCAGCAGCGTAGAGGGGACAGGGGCTTCACCCCTCCACTTT
CASSVEGTGASPLHF
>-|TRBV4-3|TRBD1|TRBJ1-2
TGCGCCAGCAGCCAACACCCGGGACAGGGATCCTATGGCTACACCTTC
CASSQHPGQGSYGYTF
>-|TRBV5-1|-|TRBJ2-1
TGCGCCAGCAGCTTGGCCCTGAGCTCCTACAATGAGCAGTTCTTC
CASSLALSSYNEQFF
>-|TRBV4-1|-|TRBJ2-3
TGCGCCAGCAGCCAAGAGGAGGCCCAAGGGGATACGCAGTATTTT
CASSQEEAQGDTQYF
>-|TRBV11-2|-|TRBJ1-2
TGTGCCAGCAGCTCTGTAGGGGCAGGGGATGGCTACACCTTC
CASSSVGAGDGYTF
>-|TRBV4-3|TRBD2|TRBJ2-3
TGCGCCAGCAGCCATGCAGCGGGGGGGCCGGAGTATTTT
CASSHAAGGPEYF
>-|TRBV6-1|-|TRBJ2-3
TGTGCCAGCAGAGAAAACTTAGCGGCTAGCACAGATACGCAGTATTTT
CASRENLAASTDTQYF
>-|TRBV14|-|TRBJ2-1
TGTGCCAGCAGCCGCCAGGGAGGAGGCAGCAATGAGCAGTTCTTC
CASSRQGGGSNEQFF
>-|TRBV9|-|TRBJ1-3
TGTGCCAGCAGCCCCAGGGCTCTCTCTGGAAACACCATATATTTT
CASSPRALSGNTIYF
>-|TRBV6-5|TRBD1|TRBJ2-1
TGTGCCAGCAGTTACCAGGGGGCGGAAGTCTACAATGAGCAGTTCTTC
CASSYQGAEVYNEQFF
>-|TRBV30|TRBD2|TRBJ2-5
TGTGCCCGAGGGAGGGGTGGAGAGACCCAGTACTTC
CARGRGGETQYF
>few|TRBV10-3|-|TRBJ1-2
TGTGCCATCAGTTCCCATAGGGGATCACAGGGAAAAGCTTTTTTGGAAGGCTACACCTTC
CAISSHRGSQGKAFLEGYTF
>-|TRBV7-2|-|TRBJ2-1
TGTGCCAGCAGCTCTACATCAGGGCTTCGTTACAATGAGCAGTTCTTC
CASSSTSGLRYNEQFF
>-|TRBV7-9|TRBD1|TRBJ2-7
TGTGCCAGCAGCTCCCGGACAGGGGGCGTTTACGAGCAGTACTTC
CASSSRTGGVYEQYF
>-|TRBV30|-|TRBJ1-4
TGTGCCTGGGAGGGGCAGTGGAATGAAAAACTGTTTTTT
CAWEGQWNEKLFF
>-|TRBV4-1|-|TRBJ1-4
TGCGCCAGCAGCCAAGCCCCCACCTCGAGGACAGCTGAAAAACTGTTTTTT
CASSQAPTSRTAEKLFF
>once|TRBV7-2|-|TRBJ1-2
TGTGCCAGCAGCTTAGGGGTTGTGCCGGGGAGGGGTGGCTACACCTTC
CASSLGVVPGRGGYTF
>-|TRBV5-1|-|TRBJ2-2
TGCGCCAGCAGCTTGAAAGGGGGAGACACCGGGGAGCTGTTTTTT
CASSLKGGDTGELFF
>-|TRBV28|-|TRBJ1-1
TGTGCCAGCAGTTTTTTTAGCAGGAGGTACACTGAAGCTTTCTTT
CASSFFSRRYTEAFF
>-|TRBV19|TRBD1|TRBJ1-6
TGTGCCAGCCAAGAGGGGCGACAGGGAGGTTCACCCCTCCACTTT
CASQEGRQGGSPLHF
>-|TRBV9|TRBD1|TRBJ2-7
TGTGCCAGCAGCCAAGGACAGGGCAGCGAGCAGTACTTC
CASSQGQGSEQYF
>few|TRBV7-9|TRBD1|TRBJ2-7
TGTGCCAGCAGCTTGATTTCTACAGGGGGTTCCTACGAGCAGTACTTC
CASSLISTGGSYEQYF
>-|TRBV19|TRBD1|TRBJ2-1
TGTGCCAGTAGTATATTTGACAGGGGCTCCCTAGATGAGCAGTTCTTC
CASSIFDRGSLDEQFF
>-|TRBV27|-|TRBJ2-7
TGTGCCAGCGGTAGTTTATACGAGCAGTACTTC
CASGSLYEQYF
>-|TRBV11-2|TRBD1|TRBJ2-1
TGTGCCAGCAGCTCATTGAGGGGGCCCAGGCCCAATGAGCAGTTCTTC
CASSSLRGPRPNEQFF
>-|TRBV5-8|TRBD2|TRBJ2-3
TGTGCCAGCAGCTTGCACGGACTAGCGGGGGCGGATACGCAGTATTTT
CASSLHGLAGADTQYF
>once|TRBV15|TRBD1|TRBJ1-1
TGTGCCACCAGCAGAAATCCGGGACAGGGGAAGCCTGAAGCTTTCTTT
CATSRNPGQGKPEAFF
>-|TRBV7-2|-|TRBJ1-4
TGTGCCAGCAGCCAGGGGAACAGGCCTAATGAAAAACTGTTTTTT
CASSQGNRPNEKLFF
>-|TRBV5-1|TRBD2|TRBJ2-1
TGCGCCAGCAGCCCACTAACTAGCGCTCTCCCTCACAATGAGCAGTTCTTC
CASSPLTSALPHNEQFF
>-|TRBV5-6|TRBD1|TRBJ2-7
TGTGCCAGCAGCTTGTTCAGGACAGGGGGCTACGAGCAGTACTTC
CASSLFRTGGYEQYF
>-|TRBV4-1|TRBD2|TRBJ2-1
TGCGCCAGCAGCCAAGGGGATGGGACTAGTTTTTACAATGAGCAGTTCTTC
CASSQGDGTSFYNEQFF
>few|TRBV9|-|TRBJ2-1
TGTGCCAGCAGCGTATGGGCCAGCTCCTACAATGAGCAGTTCTTC
CASSVWASSYNEQFF
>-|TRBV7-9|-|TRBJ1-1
TGTGCCAGCAGCTTAATTTCGACAGCCGCCCCTGAAGCTTTCTTT
CASSLISTAAPEAFF
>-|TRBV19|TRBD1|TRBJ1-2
TGTGCCAGTACCTCATCCGGGACAGGACCTTATGGCTACACCTTC
CASTSSGTGPYGYTF
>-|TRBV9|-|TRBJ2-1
TGTGCCAGCAGCCCCCGCGGGATTTTAAAGTTCTTC
CASSPRGILKFF
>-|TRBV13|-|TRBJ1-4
TGTGCCAGCAGCTTAGTCGGGAATAATGAAAAACTGTTTTTT
CASSLVGNNEKLFF
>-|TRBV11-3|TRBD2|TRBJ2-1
TGTGCCAGCAGCTTCAGCGGGAGTATTGAGCAGTTCTTC
CASSFSGSIEQFF
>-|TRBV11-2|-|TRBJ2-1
TGTGCCAGCAGCTTAGACGGAGGGGTGTTTGAGCAGTTCTTC
CASSLDGGVFEQFF
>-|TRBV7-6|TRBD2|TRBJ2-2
TGTGCCAGCAGCTCCACTAGCGGGGCTTACACCGGGGAGCTGTTTTTT
CASSSTSGAYTGELFF
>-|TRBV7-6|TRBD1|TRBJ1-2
TGTGCCAGCAGCCCAGTTACGGGACAGGGAGGTAAAGGCTACACCTTC
CASSPVTGQGGKGYTF
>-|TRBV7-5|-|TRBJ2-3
TGTGTCAGAAGCCGGTCTAAGACTTCTAGCACAGATACGCAGTATTTT
CVRSRSKTSSTDTQYF
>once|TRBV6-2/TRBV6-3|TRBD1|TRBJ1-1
TGTGCCAGCAGTTACTCGTTGGACAGGGGGTACGGGAACACTGAAGCTTTCTTT
CASSYSLDRGYGNTEAFF
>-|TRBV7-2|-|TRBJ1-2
TGTGCCAGCAGCTTTGACAGAAACTATGGCTACACCTTC
CASSFDRNYGYTF
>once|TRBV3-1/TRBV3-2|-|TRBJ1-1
TGTGCCAGCAGCCGAGGGGAGGATGAAGCTTTCTTT
CASSRGEDEAFF
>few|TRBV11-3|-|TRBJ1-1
TGTGCCAGCAGCAAGGACAGGAACACTGAAGCTTTCTTT
CASSKDRNTEAFF
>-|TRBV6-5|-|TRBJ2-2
TGTGCCAGCAGTTACGGCTCAGGGGCGAAATCCGGGGAGCTGTTTTTT
CASSYGSGAKSGELFF
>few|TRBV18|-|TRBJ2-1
TGTGCCAGCTCACCACCTTTTATCCAAAGAGCGGCCTTGGAGGAAAACTACAATGAGCAGTTCTTC
CASSPPFIQRAALEENYNEQFF